This entry lists 6 T cell receptor beta chains sequenced from one sample in a study of radiation and T cells in renal cell carcinoma. The protocol was immunoSEQ multiplex PCR, while the TCRdb copy is restricted to in-frame clones and leaves out a portion. Among tens of thousands of clones listed, around three quarters were seen once. Time point noted: blood 2 weeks post-SBRT. The treatment is: 15 Gy SBRT to primary tumor, nephrectomy 4 weeks later. The sequencing used blood, collected from a patient whose treatment included radiotherapy and nephrectomy. The receptors derive from a woman aged 70-85 years with renal cell carcinoma.

This clone was recorded a few times. The chain links TRBV4-1 to TRBJ2-7, with unresolved D. Trimming took off 1 base at V and 4 bases at J, with 14 bases between the two ends. This CDR3 comprises 15 residues. Germline assignment: CDR1 MGHRA and CDR2 YSYEKL. The CDR3 DNA sequence: TGCGCCAGCAGCCAAGGGGCCCGGACCCCTTACGAGCAGTACTTC. This translates into CASSQGARTPYEQYF.

The genes are TRBV28 and TRBJ2-7, with 9 bases lining up with TRBD2. CDR3 length: 16 amino acids. The V gene's germline CDR1 is MDHEN and CDR2 SYDVKM. V lost 5 bases and J lost 3; bases outside the gene matches: 11. For the CDR3, the DNA is TGTGCCAGCAGTACCCAGCTAGCGGGGAAACTCTACGAGCAGTACTTC. Translated: CASSTQLAGKLYEQYF.

This chain links TRBV7-9 with TRBJ2-1, with D possibly matching TRBD2 (7 bases). In germline, CDR1 is SEHNR, CDR2 FQNEAQ (reference sequence). The CDR3 is 17 amino acids. V was trimmed by 5 bases and J by 5 bases, leaving 22 bases between them. CDR3 loop: CASSPRSGGGHDNEQFF. Here the CDR3 DNA reads TGTGCCAGCAGCCCACGATCTGGGGGGGGGCACGACAATGAGCAGTTCTTC.

J is TRBJ1-1 and V is TRBV18; 10 bases agree with TRBD1. The CDR3 sequence is 13 residues long. Per germline, CDR1 KGHSH and CDR2 LQKENI. Trimming at V came to 6 bases and at J to 7 bases, leaving 5 bases not matched to a gene. The CDR3 spells CASSGQGRNEAFF. The CDR3 region has the DNA TGTGCCAGCTCGGGACAGGGGCGAAATGAAGCTTTCTTT.

The chain combines TRBV30 with TRBJ2-3, with D unclear. Germline-derived CDR1 and CDR2 are GTSNPN and SVGIG (reference sequence). CDR3 length: 11 residues. V was cut by 4 bases and J by 5 bases, with 7 bases left in between. CDR3 amino acids: CAWTLRDTQYF. The DNA for the CDR3 is TGTGCCTGGACCCTCAGAGATACGCAGTATTTT.

The chain employs TRBV6-6 and TRBJ1-4; D call uncertain. The CDR3 covers 15 residues. The germline V gene has CDR1 MNHNY and CDR2 SVGAGI (reference sequence). The V end lost 3 bases, the J end lost 2 bases, and 10 bases lay between the germline ends. The CDR3 sequence: CASSYSDGTNEKLFF. The CDR3 nucleotides are TGTGCCAGCAGTTATTCCGATGGGACTAATGAAAAACTGTTTTTT.